The clone carrying this T cell receptor (beta chain) was counted once. The record originates from a study of blood T cell repertoires in COVID-19. The CDR3 has 16 residues. V shed 5 bases and J 2 bases; nucleotides not matched to a gene: 7. Germline CDR1 SEHNR, CDR2 FQNEAQ (reference sequence). Adults between about 18 and 95 years of age took part from about two dozen US areas. Two negative PCRs, clearance, or symptom resolution characterized the recovered Cohort 3 donors. Here immunoSEQ multiplex PCR was the method, and the copy in TCRdb shows in-frame clones only, minus some. The profile shows 150,000 to 200,000 clones, around nine tenths of them singletons.

Material: PBMCs or T cells enriched from blood (not recorded which). This sequence was found in a woman aged 18-29 years who had recovered from COVID-19. The genes are TRBV7-9 and TRBJ2-7; the match to TRBD2 covers 12 bases. This CDR3 reads CASSGRTSGKPYEQYF. The CDR3 nucleotides read TGTGCCAGCAGCGGGAGGACTAGCGGGAAGCCCTACGAGCAGTACTTC.